The 11 T cell receptor beta chains below come from one sample, sequenced in a study of blood T cell repertoires in COVID-19. Sequencing was performed with immunoSEQ multiplex PCR; in TCRdb, only in-frame clones are kept and a portion is missing. The data contain 65,000 or so clones, more than 90% of them singletons. The source material was peripheral blood. The source is a man in his sixties with acute or convalescent COVID-19.

The chain couples TRBV5-6 to TRBJ2-7, with a weak D call TRBD1 (6 bases). CDR1 is SGHDT, CDR2 YYEEEE, per germline. The CDR3 has 14 residues. V dropped 2 bases and J dropped 0 bases, with 9 bases sitting between them. CDR3 DNA sequence: TGTGCCAGCAGCTTAGCAGGGGTCTCCTACGAGCAGTACTTC. It codes for CASSLAGVSYEQYF.

The chain combines TRBV9 with TRBJ1-6; D is undetermined. V was pared by 3 bases and J by 7 bases, with 11 bases between. CDR1 is SGDLS, CDR2 YYNGEE, per germline. CDR3 length: 14 residues. CDR3 in amino acids: CASSADILNSPLHF. The DNA for the CDR3 is TGTGCCAGCAGCGCCGACATCCTAAATTCACCCCTCCACTTT.

The chain links TRBV5-1 to TRBJ2-2; D is possibly TRBD1 (6 bases). The CDR3 has 14 amino acids. The ends were cut back, 5 bases at V and 4 bases at J, with 12 bases in the middle. Germline loops: CDR1 SGHRS, CDR2 YFSETQ. CDR3 DNA sequence: TGCGCCAGCAGGGGAGTGGGGGCCACCGGGGAGCTGTTTTTT. Translated: CASRGVGATGELFF. The variable domain in full, completed from reference TRBV5-1 and TRBJ2-2, reads KAGVTQTPRYLIKTRGQQVTLSCSPISGHRSVSWYQQTPGQGLQFLFEYFSETQRNKGNFPGRFSGRQFSNSRSEMNVSTLELGDSALYLCASRGVGATGELFFGEGSRLTVL.

The chain links TRBV5-1 to TRBJ1-1, with 7 bases lining up with TRBD1. CDR3 length: 17 amino acids. The ends lost 0 bases at V and 6 bases at J; junction bases unmatched: 14. In germline, CDR1 is SGHRS, CDR2 YFSETQ. CDR3 sequence reads: CASSLEGQSVWSPEAFF. The CDR3 bases are TGCGCCAGCAGCTTGGAGGGACAGTCAGTTTGGAGCCCTGAAGCTTTCTTT. Complete variable domain (other parts from reference TRBV5-1 and TRBJ1-1): KAGVTQTPRYLIKTRGQQVTLSCSPISGHRSVSWYQQTPGQGLQFLFEYFSETQRNKGNFPGRFSGRQFSNSRSEMNVSTLELGDSALYLCASSLEGQSVWSPEAFFGQGTRLTVV.

The J gene is TRBJ1-1, the V gene TRBV2, with D uncertain. Germline loops: CDR1 SNHLY, CDR2 FYNNEI. V lost 8 bases and J 5 bases, leaving 15 bases between the germline ends. The length of the CDR3 is 13 residues. CDR3 region: CASVKRVETEAFF. The CDR3 region has the DNA TGTGCCAGCGTGAAGAGGGTGGAAACTGAAGCTTTCTTT.

The chain is built from TRBV5-1 and TRBJ2-2, with 12 nucleotides matching TRBD2. The CDR3 is made up of 20 amino acids. CDR1 SGHRS and CDR2 YFSETQ come from the germline V gene. The trim removed 4 bases at V and 4 bases at J, leaving 17 bases unmatched. DNA for the CDR3: TGCGCCAGCAGCCCCCCACAGACTAGCGGGGGAGCTCAGGTCACCGGGGAGCTGTTTTTT. The encoded protein is CASSPPQTSGGAQVTGELFF.

Relative to its sample, this clone is medium-sized. V is TRBV7-9 and J is TRBJ2-1; 7 bases agree with TRBD2. Germline trimming cut 1 base from V and 7 bases from J; bases unmatched to any gene: 7. The CDR3 has 15 amino acids. The germline V gene encodes CDR1 SEHNR and CDR2 FQNEAQ (reference sequence). DNA of the CDR3: TGTGCCAGCAGCTTAGTCGAGGGAGGGATAAATGAGCAGTTCTTC. Translation: CASSLVEGGINEQFF. Full variable domain (rest looked up from reference TRBV7-9 and TRBJ2-1): DTGVSQNPRHKITKRGQNVTFRCDPISEHNRLYWYRQTLGQGPEFLTYFQNEAQLEKSRLLSDRFSAERPKGSFSTLEIQRTEQGDSAMYLCASSLVEGGINEQFFGPGTRLTVL.

The chain combines TRBV10-3 with TRBJ2-3, with D unresolved. The germline V gene has CDR1 ENHRY and CDR2 SYGVKD. This CDR3 comprises 15 residues. V lost 11 bases, J lost 4 bases, and 22 bases lay in between. In DNA, the CDR3 is TGTGCCCCTCCTGAGCCTATAACTCTCTCAGATACGCAGTATTTT. This gives the protein CAPPEPITLSDTQYF.

V gene TRBV3-1 (or the pseudogene TRBV3-2) combines with J gene TRBJ1-1; a weak D match, TRBD1 (5 bases). Germline CDR1 LGHDT, CDR2 YNNKEL (reference sequence). The CDR3 runs 14 residues. V was pared by 4 bases and J by 11 bases, with 20 bases between. CDR3 residues: CASSPRAQSESAFF. The DNA for the CDR3 is TGTGCCAGCAGCCCCAGGGCCCAGTCCGAGTCGGCTTTCTTT.

V gene TRBV2 combines with J gene TRBJ2-2, with D hard to call. With 6 bases removed from V and 2 bases from J, the gap between germline ends came to 13 bases. CDR3 length: 15 amino acids. The germline V gene has CDR1 SNHLY and CDR2 FYNNEI. CDR3 region: CASRKHSSNTGELFF. The CDR3 DNA is TGTGCCAGCAGAAAGCACAGTTCAAACACCGGGGAGCTGTTTTTT.

This clone appeared once. J is TRBJ1-6 and V is TRBV27; 7 nucleotides agree with TRBD1. CDR1 MNHEY and CDR2 SMNVEV come from the germline V gene (reference sequence). The CDR3 sequence is 16 residues long. J lost 6 bases, V lost 6 bases, and 11 bases had no gene match. CDR3 in amino acids: CASSRQGAPINSPLHF. The CDR3 coding sequence is TGTGCCAGCAGCAGACAGGGCGCTCCAATTAATTCACCCCTCCACTTT.